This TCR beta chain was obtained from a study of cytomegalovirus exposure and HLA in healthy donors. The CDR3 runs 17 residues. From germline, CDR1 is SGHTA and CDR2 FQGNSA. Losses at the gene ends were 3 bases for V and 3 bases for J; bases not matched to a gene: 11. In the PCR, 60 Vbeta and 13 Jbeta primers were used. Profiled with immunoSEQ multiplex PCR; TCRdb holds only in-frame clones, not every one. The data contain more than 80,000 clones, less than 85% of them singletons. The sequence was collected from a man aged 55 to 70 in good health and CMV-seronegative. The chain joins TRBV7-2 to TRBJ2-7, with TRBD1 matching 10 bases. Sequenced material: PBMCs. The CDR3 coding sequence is TGTGCCAGCAGCTTTTTCGGGGGACAGGGGTATTTCTACGAGCAGTACGTC. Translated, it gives CASSFFGGQGYFYEQYV.